The 31 T cell receptor beta chains below come from one sample, sequenced in a study of cytomegalovirus exposure and HLA in healthy donors. Researchers ran the PCR with 60 Vbeta and 13 Jbeta primers. Assay: immunoSEQ multiplex PCR; the TCRdb copy retains only in-frame clones and omits some. The sample includes fewer than 200,000 clones, around 72% of them seen just once. Sequenced sample: PBMCs. The receptor source for this set is a man aged 18-30 years in good health and CMV-seronegative.

This clone was seen just once. The CDR3 coding sequence is TGCGCCAGCGCCAGCGACTCCGAGCAGTACTTC. Translating gives CASASDSEQYF. This sequence joins TRBV5-1 and TRBJ2-7; D remains unclear. The CDR3 runs 11 residues. Germline V gives CDR1 SGHRS, CDR2 YFSETQ. Trimming took off 7 bases at V and 6 bases at J, with 11 bases between the two ends.

There are a few counts of this clone. This chain links TRBV19 with TRBJ1-5; a possible D gene is TRBD1 (6 bases). Per the germline V gene, CDR1 is LNHDA and CDR2 is SQIVND (reference sequence). CDR3 length equals 13 residues. The V and J ends lost 10 bases and 4 bases respectively, with 14 bases between them. CDR3 in DNA: TGTGCCACCTCGGACAGCCCAAATCAGCCCCAGCATTTT. This encodes CATSDSPNQPQHF.

This clone has a single count. V usage is TRBV10-3 and J usage is TRBJ2-2; 10 bases are shared with TRBD2. This CDR3 comprises 15 residues. V dropped 2 bases and J dropped 7; count of bases not matched to a gene: 4. CDR1 and CDR2 from the germline V gene are ENHRY and SYGVKD. DNA for the CDR3: TGTGCCATCAGTGAGGTAGCGGGAGGTCACGGGGAGCTGTTTTTT. Translation: CAISEVAGGHGELFF.

This clone was observed a few times. The chain is built from TRBV5-1 and TRBJ2-5, with 9 bases that match TRBD1. Germline V CDR1 and CDR2: SGHRS, YFSETQ. Losses at the gene ends were 7 bases for V and 4 bases for J; bases not matched to a gene: 5. The CDR3 covers 13 residues. CDR3 region: CASHLGQGETQYF. In DNA, the CDR3 is TGCGCCAGCCATCTGGGACAGGGAGAGACCCAGTACTTC.

The chain uses TRBV11-2 and TRBJ1-4; 9 bases agree with TRBD1. J lost 10 bases, V lost 5 bases, and 11 bases had no gene match. The germline CDR1 and CDR2 sequences are SGHAT and FQNNGV. CDR3 length: 15 residues. The CDR3 DNA is TGTGCCAGCAGCCAGCCAGACAGGGGGGCTGGAAAACTGTTTTTT. It translates to CASSQPDRGAGKLFF.

The chain carries TRBV6-5 and TRBJ1-5; D is uncertain. The CDR3 covers 13 residues. Per germline, CDR1 MNHEY and CDR2 SVGAGI. The V end lost 2 bases, the J end lost 5 bases, and 7 bases lay between the germline ends. The CDR3 here is CASSYGEHQPQHF. The CDR3 DNA follows: TGTGCCAGCAGTTACGGAGAACATCAGCCCCAGCATTTT.

The chain recombines TRBV5-6 with TRBJ2-2; 7 bases map to TRBD2. The J segment lost 0 bases and the V segment lost 0 bases, leaving 2 bases of the junction unmatched. CDR1 and CDR2 from the germline V gene are SGHDT and YYEEEE. CDR3 length equals 16 residues. As DNA, the CDR3 is TGTGCCAGCAGCTTGGCACTAGCGTCGAACACCGGGGAGCTGTTTTTT. This sequence encodes CASSLALASNTGELFF.

This chain connects TRBV7-2 to TRBJ1-1, with a tentative D call TRBD1 (5 bases). V dropped 3 bases and J dropped 5 bases, with 16 bases sitting between them. In germline, CDR1 is SGHTA, CDR2 FQGNSA. The CDR3 is 15 amino acids. The CDR3 here is CASSFWVGARTEAFF. The CDR3 DNA reads as TGTGCCAGCAGCTTCTGGGTAGGGGCTCGGACTGAAGCTTTCTTT.

The chain joins TRBV2 to TRBJ1-2; maybe TRBD1 (6 bases). CDR3 size: 13 residues. Germline lookup yields CDR1 SNHLY and CDR2 FYNNEI. V lost 4 bases, J lost 4 bases, and 10 bases lay in between. CDR3 in amino acids: CASSATGTYGYTF. Written as DNA, the CDR3 is TGTGCCAGCAGTGCCACAGGGACCTATGGCTACACCTTC.

The rearrangement links TRBV5-6 to TRBJ2-5, with 7 nucleotides matching TRBD2. Germline CDR1 SGHDT, CDR2 YYEEEE. This CDR3 is built from 14 residues. The V and J ends lost 5 bases and 4 bases, in that order; junction bases with no gene match: 8. DNA for the CDR3: TGTGCCAGCAGAGCGGGGTTTACCCGAGAGACCCAGTACTTC. The encoded protein is CASRAGFTRETQYF.

This clone was recorded only once. V usage is TRBV9 and J usage is TRBJ2-3; 7 nucleotides line up with TRBD2. CDR1 is SGDLS and CDR2 is YYNGEE in the germline V gene. J gave up 4 bases and V 2 bases, and 4 bases lay outside the gene matches. The CDR3 loop spans 14 amino acids. DNA of the CDR3: TGTGCCAGCAGCGTCGCGGGAGTGTCAGATACGCAGTATTTT. Protein product: CASSVAGVSDTQYF. Variable domain in full (rest from reference TRBV9 and TRBJ2-3): DSGVTQTPKHLITATGQRVTLRCSPRSGDLSVYWYQQSLDQGLQFLIQYYNGEERAKGNILERFSAQQFPDLHSELNLSSLELGDSALYFCASSVAGVSDTQYFGPGTRLTVL.

Comment on this clone: The junction and the germline gene differ at one end; a read error may be behind it. The V and J genes are TRBV7-9 and TRBJ2-2; TRBD2 matches 9 bases. Germline V gene data show CDR1 as SEHNR and CDR2 as FQNEAQ (reference sequence). The CDR3 runs to 16 residues. Written as DNA, the CDR3 is TGTTCCAGCCTACGTAGCGGGAGAAGGGAGACCGGGGAGCTGTTTTTT. Its protein product is CSSLRSGRRETGELFF.

The table lists this clone with a few counts. This rearrangement joins TRBV4-3 to TRBJ2-3, with 8 bases aligning to TRBD2. Germline trimming cut 3 bases from V and 8 bases from J; bases unmatched to any gene: 13. Germline loops: CDR1 LGHNA, CDR2 YSLEER. The CDR3 consists of 16 residues. In DNA, the CDR3 is TGCGCCAGCAGCCAGGGTGCTAGCGGGTTCCCGGGTACGCAGTATTTT. It specifies CASSQGASGFPGTQYF.

The V gene is TRBV6-1, the J gene TRBJ2-3; maybe TRBD1 (6 bases). Germline CDR1 and CDR2: MNHNS and SASEGT. The CDR3 has 15 residues. The V and J ends lost 2 bases and 1 base respectively, with 10 bases between them. Here the CDR3 reads CASSEQGLGTDTQYF. The DNA of the CDR3 is TGTGCCAGCAGTGAACAGGGGCTGGGCACAGATACGCAGTATTTT.

The chain carries TRBV5-6 and TRBJ1-1; a possible D gene is TRBD1 (5 bases). V dropped 2 bases and J dropped 7 bases, with 12 bases sitting between them. The CDR3 length is 13 residues. From germline, CDR1 is SGHDT and CDR2 YYEEEE. The CDR3 sequence is CASSLEGDSEAFF. In DNA, the CDR3 is TGTGCCAGCAGCTTAGAAGGGGATAGTGAAGCTTTCTTT.

The chain carries TRBV19 and TRBJ1-5; TRBD1 is a possible D gene (5 bases). This CDR3 is 16 amino acids long. Trimming took off 3 bases at V and 0 bases at J, with 12 bases between the two ends. Looked up from germline, CDR1 is LNHDA and CDR2 is SQIVND (reference sequence). Written as DNA, the CDR3 is TGTGCCAGTAGTATCCTCGGGGGTTATAGCAATCAGCCCCAGCATTTT. It is translated as CASSILGGYSNQPQHF.

The chain joins TRBV4-3 to TRBJ2-7; a possible D gene is TRBD2 (5 bases). This CDR3 has 14 amino acids. The V gene's germline CDR1 is LGHNA and CDR2 YSLEER. V was shortened by 2 bases and J by 0 bases, with 8 bases between the two germline ends. CDR3 sequence reads: CASSQFGNSYEQYF. CDR3 nucleotides: TGCGCCAGCAGCCAATTCGGGAACTCCTACGAGCAGTACTTC.

As regards this clone: Germline is not matched at one junction end, which may reflect a read error. This specimen includes other DNA sequences encoding the same CDR3. The rearrangement joins TRBV6-5 to TRBJ2-7; possible D gene TRBD1, 6 bases. Germline V lookup: CDR1 MNHEY, CDR2 SVGAGI. The CDR3 is 14 residues long. DNA for the CDR3: TGTGCCAGCAGCTACTCCGCAACAGGGTACGAGCAGTACTTC. Encoded protein: CASSYSATGYEQYF.

The V gene is TRBV6-5, the J gene TRBJ1-2; possibly TRBD1 for D (6 bases). The germline V gene has CDR1 MNHEY and CDR2 SVGAGI. V lost 0 bases to trimming and J lost 3 bases, with 8 bases between them. The CDR3 covers 14 residues. CDR3 DNA sequence: TGTGCCAGCAGTTACTCGACAGGTTACTATGGCTACACCTTC. Protein product: CASSYSTGYYGYTF.

This chain links TRBV10-2 with TRBJ2-7, with 15 bases aligning to TRBD2. This CDR3 comprises 13 residues. The germline CDR1 and CDR2 sequences are WSHSY and SAAADI. J lost 7 bases, V lost 7 bases, and 2 bases had no gene match. The CDR3, as DNA: TGCGCCAGCAACGGACTAGCGGGAGGGGAGCAGTACTTC. Protein: CASNGLAGGEQYF.

This chain links TRBV7-2 with TRBJ2-3; D is possibly TRBD2 (6 bases). Per the germline V gene, CDR1 is SGHTA and CDR2 is FQGNSA. There are 15 residues in the CDR3. Trimming left V 3 bases short and J 4 bases short, with 14 bases between. For the CDR3, the DNA is TGTGCCAGCAGCTTGCCCTACCCTAGCGCAGATACGCAGTATTTT. Protein: CASSLPYPSADTQYF.

CDR3 DNA sequence: TGTGCCGGTCTGACTAGCGGGAGGAATGAGCAGTTCTTC. Translating it yields CAGLTSGRNEQFF. V usage is TRBV6-5 and J usage is TRBJ2-1, with 13 positions matching TRBD2. Looked up from germline, CDR1 is MNHEY and CDR2 is SVGAGI. V shed 11 bases and J 7 bases; nucleotides not matched to a gene: 5. There are 13 residues in the CDR3.

The chain employs TRBV7-8 and TRBJ2-2, with D perhaps TRBD2 (7 bases). Germline V CDR1 and CDR2: SGHVS, FQNEAQ. The CDR3 spans 16 residues. Trimming removed 2 bases at V and 6 bases at J, with 16 bases between. Here the CDR3 reads CASSLTRAGAAGELFF. CDR3 nucleotides: TGTGCCAGCAGCTTAACGCGGGCGGGGGCCGCCGGGGAGCTGTTTTTT.

Concerning this clone itself: The junction and the germline gene differ at one end; a read error may be behind it. The chain is built from TRBV29-1 and TRBJ2-7; 10 bases are a match to TRBD1. The CDR3 runs to 16 residues. The germline CDR1 and CDR2 sequences are SQVTM and ANQGSEA. CDR3 sequence reads: CSVEGEKTGGPNEQYF. CDR3 DNA sequence: TGCAGCGTCGAAGGGGAAAAGACAGGGGGCCCCAACGAGCAGTACTTC.

This rearrangement joins TRBV7-2 to TRBJ2-7, with TRBD2 matching 8 bases. CDR3 size: 13 residues. CDR1 and CDR2 from the germline V gene are SGHTA and FQGNSA. Trimming removed 8 bases from V and 0 bases from J; junction bases left unmatched: 3. The CDR3 region has the DNA TGTGCCAGCGGAAGCGGGAGCTCCTACGAGCAGTACTTC. Its translation is CASGSGSSYEQYF.

The rearrangement links TRBV15 to TRBJ2-7, with D unresolved. The germline gives CDR1 LNHNV, CDR2 YYDKDF (reference sequence). This CDR3 has 18 residues. V was pared by 0 bases and J by 1 base, with 19 bases between. CDR3 residues: CATSRDIQLVGESYEQYF. DNA of the CDR3: TGTGCCACCAGCAGAGATATTCAGCTAGTAGGCGAATCCTACGAGCAGTACTTC.

The V and J genes are TRBV4-1 and TRBJ1-2; a weak D match, TRBD1 (6 bases). V lost 8 bases to trimming and J lost 3 bases, with 13 bases between them. Germline CDR1 is MGHRA and CDR2 is YSYEKL. The CDR3 totals 13 residues. The CDR3 protein is CASRRTEDYGYTF. The CDR3 DNA follows: TGCGCCAGCCGAAGGACAGAGGACTATGGCTACACCTTC.

This chain connects TRBV7-2 to TRBJ1-1, with D possibly TRBD1 on 6 matching bases. This CDR3 comprises 14 residues. Germline V gives CDR1 SGHTA, CDR2 FQGNSA. With 5 bases removed from V and 2 bases from J, the gap between germline ends came to 12 bases. CDR3 in DNA: TGTGCCAGCAGCATCACAGGGCCCAACACTGAAGCTTTCTTT. This gives the protein CASSITGPNTEAFF. The full variable domain, in which reference TRBV7-2 and TRBJ1-1 provide the parts outside the CDR3, is GAGVSQSPSNKVTEKGKDVELRCDPISGHTALYWYRQSLGQGLEFLIYFQGNSAPDKSGLPSDRFSAERTGGSVSTLTIQRTQQEDSAVYLCASSITGPNTEAFFGQGTRLTVV.

V is TRBV7-9 and J is TRBJ2-7, with TRBD1 matching over 7 bases. V lost 2 bases, J lost 1 base, and 2 bases stayed unmatched. This CDR3 has 14 amino acids. Germline V gene data show CDR1 as SEHNR and CDR2 as FQNEAQ (reference sequence). CDR3 residues: CASSLPTGSYEQYF. CDR3 bases: TGTGCCAGCAGCTTACCGACAGGGTCCTACGAGCAGTACTTC.

V and J are TRBV9 and TRBJ1-1, with 8 positions matching TRBD1. The CDR3 covers 15 residues. In germline, CDR1 is SGDLS, CDR2 YYNGEE. V shed 4 bases, J shed 1 base, and the junction held 6 bases outside the gene matches. The CDR3: CASSSRGLQNTEAFF. CDR3 DNA: TGTGCCAGCAGCAGCAGGGGGCTGCAGAACACTGAAGCTTTCTTT.

This clone appeared a few times. The rearrangement joins TRBV6-7 to TRBJ1-6; D unresolved. TRBV6-7 is an open reading frame whose function is uncertain. CDR3 size: 22 residues. Trimming stripped 7 bases from V and 0 bases from J, with 31 bases between. The CDR3 nucleotides read TGTGCCAGCATTCGAGACCCGAGGAAGGTACCGTTTGTGAGCTCCTATAATTCACCCCTCCACTTT. Translated, it gives CASIRDPRKVPFVSSYNSPLHF.